The 14 T cell receptor beta chains below were found in one sample sequenced in a study of cytomegalovirus exposure and HLA in healthy donors. The PCR was carried out with 60 Vbeta primers and 13 Jbeta primers. Produced via immunoSEQ multiplex PCR; TCRdb's table is partial and in-frame only. Found here are 100,000 to 150,000 clones, about 80% of them singletons; the top ten hold about 2.5%. Sequenced sample: PBMCs. The source of these receptors is a boy aged 2 to 9 in good health and CMV-seronegative.

This chain connects TRBV7-8 to TRBJ1-1; TRBD1 is a possible D gene (5 bases). The length of the CDR3 is 15 residues. Germline CDR1 reads SGHVS; CDR2 reads FQNEAQ. The V end lost 2 bases, the J end lost 5 bases, and 15 bases lay between the germline ends. The CDR3 here is CASSLRRGYGTEAFF. The DNA of the CDR3 is TGTGCCAGCAGCTTAAGGAGGGGTTACGGGACTGAAGCTTTCTTT.

The CDR3 sequence is CASSEDRANTEAFF. The CDR3 bases are TGTGCCAGCAGTGAAGACAGGGCAAACACTGAAGCTTTCTTT. This chain connects TRBV2 to TRBJ1-1, with D possibly TRBD1 on 6 matching bases. The CDR3 consists of 14 residues. V lost 1 base and J 2 bases, leaving 8 bases between the germline ends. The germline V gene encodes CDR1 SNHLY and CDR2 FYNNEI.

This chain uses TRBV5-6 with TRBJ1-2, with D maybe TRBD1 (5 bases). Trimming left V 3 bases short and J 7 bases short, with 10 bases between. Germline assignment: CDR1 SGHDT and CDR2 YYEEEE. The CDR3 consists of 12 residues. The CDR3 nucleotides are TGTGCCAGCAGCTGGGGGGGATTTGGCTACACCTTC. Its translation is CASSWGGFGYTF.

This clone came up once. The chain uses TRBV9 and TRBJ1-1; no definite D call. V was pared by 6 bases and J by 2 bases, with 5 bases between. This CDR3 spans 11 amino acids. Germline values: CDR1 SGDLS, CDR2 YYNGEE. The CDR3 sequence is CASKSNTEAFF. CDR3 DNA: TGTGCCAGCAAATCTAACACTGAAGCTTTCTTT. Drawing the rest from reference TRBV9 and TRBJ1-1, the complete variable domain is DSGVTQTPKHLITATGQRVTLRCSPRSGDLSVYWYQQSLDQGLQFLIQYYNGEERAKGNILERFSAQQFPDLHSELNLSSLELGDSALYFCASKSNTEAFFGQGTRLTVV.

This chain joins TRBV4-1 and TRBJ1-4; 7 bases are a match to TRBD1. This CDR3 comprises 15 residues. Per germline, CDR1 MGHRA and CDR2 YSYEKL. The junction had 6 bases not matched to a gene; V was cut back by 0 bases and J by 8 bases. The CDR3 sequence is CASSQDRGAAEKLFF. CDR3 in DNA: TGCGCCAGCAGCCAAGACAGGGGGGCCGCCGAAAAACTGTTTTTT.

This clone is a singleton in its sample. The chain recombines TRBV18 with TRBJ1-2; 9 bases are a match to TRBD1. Germline V CDR1 and CDR2: KGHSH, LQKENI. This CDR3 region has 15 residues. Trimming cost V 3 bases and J 4 bases; bases outside gene matches: 6. The CDR3 sequence: CASSPQRQGGYGYTF. In DNA, the CDR3 is TGTGCCAGCTCACCTCAGAGACAGGGGGGCTATGGCTACACCTTC.

The CDR3 nucleotides read TGTGCCAGCAGTCCCCCCCCGCCGGGTAGCTACACCTTC. It translates to CASSPPPPGSYTF. This chain connects TRBV27 to TRBJ1-2; D remains unclear. The CDR3 is 13 residues long. Trimming took off 5 bases at V and 9 bases at J, with 16 bases between the two ends. Germline CDR1 and CDR2: MNHEY and SMNVEV (reference sequence).

V and J are TRBV7-9 and TRBJ1-4, with TRBD1 matching over 8 bases. The CDR3 is 14 amino acids. Per the germline V gene, CDR1 is SEHNR and CDR2 is FQNEAQ (reference sequence). V was clipped by 0 bases and J by 6 bases; unmatched bases: 0. This CDR3 reads CASSLAGQDEKLFF. CDR3 sequence (DNA): TGTGCCAGCAGCTTAGCGGGACAGGATGAAAAACTGTTTTTT.

This chain connects TRBV28 to TRBJ1-5; 9 bases match TRBD1. Germline V gene data show CDR1 as MDHEN and CDR2 as SYDVKM. The ends lost 4 bases at V and 0 bases at J; junction bases unmatched: 4. The length of the CDR3 is 16 residues. As DNA, the CDR3 is TGTGCCAGCAGTTCAGGACAGGGGCTTAGCAATCAGCCCCAGCATTTT. Translation: CASSSGQGLSNQPQHF.

This clone was observed a few times. This chain connects TRBV9 to TRBJ2-6, with 9 bases fitting TRBD2. The CDR3 sequence is 19 residues long. J was trimmed by 0 bases and V by 4 bases; bases with no gene match: 11. CDR1 and CDR2 from the germline V gene are SGDLS and YYNGEE. For the CDR3, the DNA is TGTGCCAGCAGCCATCCCCTAGCGGGGCCTGGCTCTGGGGCCAACGTCCTGACTTTC. It is translated as CASSHPLAGPGSGANVLTF.

The chain joins TRBV28 to TRBJ1-3, with D possibly matching TRBD1 (6 bases). The V and J ends lost 3 bases and 0 bases respectively, with 9 bases between them. The CDR3 extends over 15 amino acids. Germline lookup yields CDR1 MDHEN and CDR2 SYDVKM. The chain's CDR3 is CASSFRTASGNTIYF. The CDR3 coding sequence is TGTGCCAGCAGTTTCCGGACAGCCTCTGGAAACACCATATATTTT.

The chain employs TRBV5-6 and TRBJ2-5; TRBD1 agrees at 9 bases. Germline CDR1 and CDR2: SGHDT and YYEEEE. Trimming took 2 bases from V and 0 from J; bases not matched to a gene: 14. CDR3 length equals 19 residues. The DNA of the CDR3 is TGTGCCAGCAGCTTAAGACAGGGGGAGAGAACGCCGTACCAAGAGACCCAGTACTTC. Translation gives CASSLRQGERTPYQETQYF.

The chain has TRBV14 and TRBJ1-2; D remains unclear. Deletions cut 1 base from V and 4 bases from J, with 19 bases between. The CDR3 extends over 17 amino acids. Germline values: CDR1 SGHDN, CDR2 FVKESK. CDR3 DNA sequence: TGTGCCAGCAGCCAAGGAGGCCAGAAATTTGGATTCTATGGCTACACCTTC. It translates to CASSQGGQKFGFYGYTF.

The J gene is TRBJ1-3, the V gene TRBV9; tentative D call: TRBD1 (5 bases). Germline CDR1 and CDR2: SGDLS and YYNGEE. Trimming removed 2 bases at V and 2 bases at J, with 8 bases between. The length of the CDR3 is 14 residues. The CDR3 reads CASSVSGAGNTIYF. CDR3 sequence (DNA): TGTGCCAGCAGCGTGTCGGGGGCTGGAAACACCATATATTTT.